This is a list of T cell receptor beta chains from one sample in a study of blood T cell repertoires in COVID-19. Profiling relied on immunoSEQ multiplex PCR, and the TCRdb table lists in-frame clones only, not all of them. Among tens of thousands of clones listed, about 90% were seen once. Sequencing used peripheral blood. The receptors were sampled from a man between 18 and 35 years old with COVID-19, enrolled during active disease. Both conserved end residues are part of each CDR3. The D gene is left open where the match is weak. Size is stated for part of the rows, as once, few or many counts, or as a class when the clone is expanded.

abundance,d_gene,v_gene,j_gene,CDR3aa,CDR3nt
-,TRBD2,TRBV29-1,TRBJ2-7,CSVVAASGPYEQYF,TGCAGCGTTGTGGCGGCTAGCGGACCCTACGAGCAGTACTTC
-,-,TRBV6-2/TRBV6-3,TRBJ2-7,CASSNGLSGQYF,TGTGCCAGCAGCAACGGACTGAGCGGGCAGTACTTC
-,-,TRBV28,TRBJ1-4,CASSLVTGRTNNEKLFF,TGTGCCAGCAGTTTAGTGACAGGCCGGACAAATAATGAAAAACTGTTTTTT
-,-,TRBV4-3,TRBJ1-4,CASSLRWLGEKLFF,TGCGCCAGCAGCCTGCGGTGGCTTGGAGAAAAACTGTTTTTT
-,TRBD1,TRBV19,TRBJ1-2,CASSIGTVQYGYTF,TGTGCCAGTAGTATTGGGACAGTACAATATGGCTACACCTTC
-,TRBD1,TRBV3-1/TRBV3-2,TRBJ2-7,CASRGGQGVPYEQYF,TGTGCCAGCAGGGGGGGACAGGGGGTGCCCTACGAGCAGTACTTC
-,TRBD2,TRBV7-2,TRBJ2-7,CASSSGLAGDYEQYF,TGTGCCAGCAGCTCCGGACTAGCGGGGGACTACGAGCAGTACTTC
-,TRBD1,TRBV28,TRBJ1-2,CASGNLYQGASGYTF,TGTGCCAGCGGGAACCTGTACCAGGGGGCAAGTGGCTACACCTTC
-,-,TRBV14,TRBJ2-7,CASSRRGGFDYEQYF,TGTGCCAGCAGCCGCCGAGGGGGATTCGACTACGAGCAGTACTTC
few,TRBD1,TRBV28,TRBJ2-7,CASSLTGVPHEQYF,TGTGCCAGCAGTTTAACAGGGGTCCCCCACGAGCAGTACTTC
-,TRBD2,TRBV28,TRBJ2-3,CASSSSSGSEGDTQYF,TGTGCCAGCAGTTCGAGTAGCGGGAGCGAGGGGGATACGCAGTATTTT
-,TRBD1,TRBV4-1,TRBJ2-1,CASSPRIFRDRTYNEQFF,TGCGCCAGCAGCCCGCGGATCTTCCGGGACAGGACATACAATGAGCAGTTCTTC
-,TRBD1,TRBV29-1,TRBJ2-1,CSIILRDRSYNEQFF,TGCAGCATTATCCTGAGGGACAGATCCTACAATGAGCAGTTCTTC
-,TRBD2,TRBV6-4,TRBJ2-1,CASSSATSGSDEQFF,TGTGCCAGCAGTTCAGCGACTAGCGGGAGTGATGAGCAGTTCTTC
-,TRBD1,TRBV4-1,TRBJ2-7,CASSGRQGAVEQYF,TGCGCCAGCAGCGGTCGACAGGGGGCAGTGGAGCAGTACTTC
-,TRBD1,TRBV5-1,TRBJ1-2,CASSLGDRGHGYTF,TGCGCCAGCAGCTTGGGGGACAGGGGCCATGGCTACACCTTC
-,-,TRBV6-5,TRBJ1-1,CASNSGEPGTEAFF,TGTGCCAGTAACTCAGGGGAACCCGGCACTGAAGCTTTCTTT
-,-,TRBV9,TRBJ1-1,CASSGQTQNTEAFF,TGTGCCAGCAGCGGACAGACCCAGAACACTGAAGCTTTCTTT
-,-,TRBV27,TRBJ2-7,CATVNSYEQYF,TGTGCCACCGTAAATTCCTACGAGCAGTACTTC
-,TRBD2,TRBV7-3,TRBJ2-1,CASSLTPSGDYNEQFF,TGTGCCAGCAGCTTAACGCCCAGCGGGGACTACAATGAGCAGTTCTTC
-,-,TRBV15,TRBJ2-7,CATSGGAGLDYEQYF,TGTGCCACCAGCGGAGGGGCGGGCTTAGACTACGAGCAGTACTTC
few,-,TRBV6-9,TRBJ1-5,CASSYLLTGSQQPQHF,TGTGCCAGCAGTTATCTCCTTACAGGGTCGCAACAGCCCCAGCATTTT
-,-,TRBV28,TRBJ2-2,CASSDTMGTGELFF,TGTGCCAGCTCAGACACCATGGGCACCGGGGAGCTGTTTTTT
-,TRBD2,TRBV10-1,TRBJ2-2,CASSESGTSGFSQDTGELFF,TGCGCCAGCAGTGAGTCGGGGACTAGCGGGTTTTCTCAGGACACCGGGGAGCTGTTTTTT
-,-,TRBV5-6,TRBJ2-7,CASSFSGAYEQYF,TGTGCCAGCAGCTTCTCCGGAGCCTACGAGCAGTACTTC
-,TRBD1,TRBV9,TRBJ1-4,CASSAAGGGEKLFF,TGTGCCAGCAGTGCTGCAGGGGGTGGTGAAAAACTGTTTTTT
-,TRBD2,TRBV7-9,TRBJ2-3,CASSIGTRGDTQYF,TGTGCCAGCAGCATTGGGACTAGAGGAGATACGCAGTATTTT
-,TRBD1,TRBV28,TRBJ2-2,CASCPGTAALTGELFF,TGTGCCAGCTGCCCCGGGACAGCCGCGCTCACCGGGGAGCTGTTTTTT
once,-,TRBV6-5,TRBJ2-2,CASSLIRLRDTGELFF,TGTGCCAGCAGTTTGATCCGTCTCAGGGACACCGGGGAGCTGTTTTTT
few,-,TRBV7-8,TRBJ1-1,CASSLEPGINTEAFF,TGTGCCAGCAGCTTAGAACCGGGGATTAACACTGAAGCTTTCTTT
-,-,TRBV19,TRBJ2-7,CASSPLSGGEQYF,TGTGCCAGTAGTCCCCTTTCCGGCGGCGAGCAGTACTTC
-,-,TRBV7-9,TRBJ1-1,CASRAGNTEAFF,TGTGCCAGCAGAGCAGGGAACACTGAAGCTTTCTTT
-,TRBD1,TRBV3-1/TRBV3-2,TRBJ1-2,CASSQETGANYGYTF,TGTGCCAGCAGCCAAGAGACAGGGGCAAACTATGGCTACACCTTC
-,TRBD1,TRBV5-1,TRBJ1-1,CASSTGSTEAFF,TGCGCCAGTTCGACAGGGAGTACTGAAGCTTTCTTT
-,-,TRBV11-3,TRBJ2-2,CASSSSMQGELFF,TGTGCCAGCAGCTCTTCCATGCAGGGGGAGCTGTTTTTT
-,-,TRBV19,TRBJ2-7,CASSAAPGVYEQYF,TGTGCCAGTAGCGCGGCCCCCGGCGTCTACGAGCAGTACTTC
-,-,TRBV6-5,TRBJ2-7,CASGEITYEQYF,TGTGCCAGCGGGGAGATAACCTACGAGCAGTACTTC
few,-,TRBV5-4,TRBJ2-7,CASSLGMFGGYSYEQYF,TGTGCCAGCAGCTTAGGTATGTTTGGCGGTTACTCCTACGAGCAGTACTTC
-,TRBD1,TRBV7-2,TRBJ1-2,CASSWDRGDYGYTF,TGTGCCAGCAGCTGGGACAGGGGAGACTATGGCTACACCTTC
-,TRBD2,TRBV15,TRBJ2-1,CATSRTSGSDNEQFF,TGTGCCACCAGCAGAACTAGCGGGAGCGACAATGAGCAGTTCTTC
-,-,TRBV20-1,TRBJ2-1,CSHHGTNEQFF,TGCAGCCACCACGGTACGAATGAGCAGTTCTTC
-,TRBD1,TRBV7-2,TRBJ2-2,CASSFQWGQGTGELFF,TGTGCCAGCAGCTTCCAGTGGGGACAGGGAACCGGGGAGCTGTTTTTT
-,TRBD2,TRBV11-2,TRBJ2-1,CASSIISGSSYNEQFF,TGTGCCAGCAGCATTATTAGCGGGAGTTCCTACAATGAGCAGTTCTTC